This T cell receptor beta chain was profiled in a study of T cell changes during pregnancy in multiple sclerosis. TCRdb's copy holds only in-frame clones and misses some; the assay was immunoSEQ multiplex PCR. The sample yields 30,000 to 40,000 clones, 85% to 95% seen once. Germline V lookup: CDR1 MNHNY, CDR2 SVGAGI (reference sequence). CDR3 length equals 15 residues. Trimming left V 5 bases short and J 0 bases short, with 11 bases between. This specimen was CD4+ T cells from peripheral blood mononuclear cells, taken in the third trimester of pregnancy. The rearrangement uses TRBV6-6 and TRBJ2-1; D remains ambiguous. The TCR comes from a female donor in good health, enrolled as a control in a pregnancy study. CDR3 in amino acids: CASSPPVSSYNEQFF. CDR3 nucleotides: TGTGCCAGCAGTCCCCCCGTGAGCTCCTACAATGAGCAGTTCTTC.